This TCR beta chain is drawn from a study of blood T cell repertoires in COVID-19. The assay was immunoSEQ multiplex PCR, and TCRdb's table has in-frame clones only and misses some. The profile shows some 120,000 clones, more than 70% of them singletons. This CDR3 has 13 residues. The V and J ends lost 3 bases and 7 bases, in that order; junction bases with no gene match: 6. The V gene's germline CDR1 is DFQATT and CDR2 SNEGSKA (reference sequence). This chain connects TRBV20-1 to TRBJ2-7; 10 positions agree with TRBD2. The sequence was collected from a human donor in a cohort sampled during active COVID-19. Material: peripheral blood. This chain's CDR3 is CSASQREGREQYF. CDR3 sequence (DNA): TGCAGTGCTAGTCAGCGGGAGGGCCGGGAGCAGTACTTC.